These T cell receptor beta chains were read from a single sample in a study of shared clonotypes between healthy human individuals. Method: immunoSEQ multiplex PCR; TCRdb's copy keeps in-frame clones and lacks some. The profile shows millions of clones, approximately 93% of them singletons. Sequencing was done on a sample of naive CD4+ T cells from PBMCs. The receptors shown here come from a man aged 18 to 30 in good health. Some clones in this sample may be carry-over from other donors' samples. Both conserved end residues are part of each CDR3. Each record gives: V gene, clone size, D gene, J gene, CDR3 protein, CDR3 DNA. The D gene is left open where the match is weak. Expanded clones get a size class; other rows say once, few or many, or leave the size out.

>TRBV4-1|NA|NA|TRBJ2-7
CAPSGLYYEQYF
TGCGCCCCCTCCGGTCTTTACTACGAGCAGTACTTC
>TRBV18|NA|NA|TRBJ2-2
CASSSAGRTGELFF
TGTGCCAGCTCATCCGCGGGTCGCACCGGGGAGCTGTTTTTT
>TRBV18|NA|NA|TRBJ2-7
CASSPGRSNYEQYF
TGTGCCAGCTCACCCGGGCGGTCCAACTACGAGCAGTACTTC
>TRBV7-3|NA|NA|TRBJ2-7
CASSLTAPPGGSEQYF
TGTGCCAGCAGCTTAACCGCGCCGCCTGGGGGGAGCGAGCAGTACTTC
>TRBV9|NA|TRBD2|TRBJ2-7
CASSEGTSGSYEQYF
TGTGCCAGCAGCGAGGGGACTAGCGGGAGCTACGAGCAGTACTTC
>TRBV19|NA|TRBD1|TRBJ2-7
CASSTLQGSFIDEQYF
TGTGCCAGTAGTACCTTACAGGGGAGTTTCATCGACGAGCAGTACTTC
>TRBV29-1|NA|TRBD1|TRBJ2-1
CSVSSRDRGSNEQFF
TGCAGCGTTTCAAGCCGGGACAGGGGTTCCAATGAGCAGTTCTTC
>TRBV7-2|NA|NA|TRBJ2-3
CASSPDGLSADTQYF
TGTGCCAGCAGCCCCGACGGCCTATCTGCAGATACGCAGTATTTT
>TRBV28|NA|NA|TRBJ2-1
CASSSAGGTYNEQFF
TGTGCCAGCAGCTCCGCCGGGGGAACCTACAATGAGCAGTTCTTC
>TRBV28|once|TRBD1|TRBJ1-5
CASNTGGAGNQPQHF
TGTGCCAGCAACACAGGGGGCGCCGGCAATCAGCCCCAGCATTTT
>TRBV5-8|once|NA|TRBJ1-5
CASSRGYSNQPQHF
TGTGCCAGCAGCAGGGGATATAGCAATCAGCCCCAGCATTTT
>TRBV6-1|NA|TRBD1|TRBJ1-2
CASSSTGTNYGYTF
TGTGCCAGCAGTTCGACAGGGACCAACTATGGCTACACCTTC
>TRBV11-2|NA|NA|TRBJ1-2
CASSPHSGGEDGYTF
TGTGCCAGCAGCCCACATTCGGGAGGGGAAGATGGCTACACCTTC
>TRBV28|NA|NA|TRBJ2-3
CASSLTEDTQYF
TGTGCCAGCAGTTTAACGGAAGATACGCAGTATTTT
>TRBV5-1|NA|TRBD1|TRBJ1-3
CASSVGQGAGNTIYF
TGCGCCAGCAGCGTGGGACAGGGGGCTGGAAACACCATATATTTT
>TRBV19|NA|TRBD1|TRBJ2-3
CASSTQTGVVTDTQYF
TGTGCCAGTAGTACCCAAACAGGGGTTGTTACAGATACGCAGTATTTT
>TRBV5-1|NA|NA|TRBJ1-4
CASSLAPGTNEKLFF
TGCGCCAGCAGCTTGGCCCCGGGGACTAATGAAAAACTGTTTTTT
>TRBV11-1|NA|TRBD2|TRBJ2-3
CASSYLRTSGGTVFDTQYF
TGTGCCAGCAGCTACCTTAGGACTAGCGGGGGGACGGTTTTTGATACGCAGTATTTT
>TRBV28|NA|NA|TRBJ2-5
CASSRSGGGETQYF
TGTGCCAGCAGCCGTAGCGGAGGGGGAGAGACCCAGTACTTC
>TRBV30|NA|NA|TRBJ2-7
CAWSVTPPYEQYF
TGTGCCTGGAGTGTAACACCGCCCTACGAGCAGTACTTC
>TRBV7-2|NA|NA|TRBJ2-6
CASSLGWGANVLTF
TGTGCCAGCAGCTTAGGCTGGGGGGCCAACGTCCTGACTTTC
>TRBV2|NA|NA|TRBJ2-3
CASSAAGTSNTQYF
TGTGCCAGCAGTGCGGCCGGGACATCTAATACGCAGTATTTT
>TRBV5-1|NA|TRBD2|TRBJ2-5
CASTLGLAGVETQYF
TGCGCCAGTACTCTGGGGTTGGCGGGAGTGGAGACCCAGTACTTC
>TRBV5-1|NA|NA|TRBJ2-3
CASSPSSGITDTQYF
TGCGCCAGCAGCCCCAGCAGCGGAATCACAGATACGCAGTATTTT
>TRBV27|NA|NA|TRBJ2-7
CASSYGRGLAYEQYF
TGTGCCAGCAGTTACGGCCGGGGCCTTGCCTACGAGCAGTACTTC
>TRBV2|NA|NA|TRBJ1-2
CAAAKDLNYGYTF
TGTGCCGCAGCAAAAGATCTTAACTATGGCTACACCTTC
>TRBV30|NA|TRBD2|TRBJ2-1
CALRAAGDYNEQFF
TGTGCGTTAAGGGCGGCGGGGGACTACAATGAGCAGTTCTTC
>TRBV12-5|NA|NA|TRBJ1-1
CASLRNTEAFF
TGTGCTAGCCTGAGGAACACTGAAGCTTTCTTT
>TRBV19|NA|TRBD1|TRBJ2-2
CASRRGQGNTGELFF
TGTGCCAGTAGAAGGGGACAGGGGAACACCGGGGAGCTGTTTTTT
>TRBV5-1|NA|NA|TRBJ2-1
CATRTGESSYNEQFF
TGCGCCACCCGAACAGGTGAGTCCTCCTACAATGAGCAGTTCTTC
>TRBV4-1|once|NA|TRBJ2-7
CASSLSLTAEQYF
TGCGCCAGCAGCCTCTCCCTCACGGCCGAGCAGTACTTC
>TRBV27|NA|NA|TRBJ2-1
CASSLSAGWGFF
TGTGCCAGCAGTTTATCGGCAGGGTGGGGGTTCTTC
>TRBV6-5|NA|NA|TRBJ2-5
CAGKRGRTSETQYF
TGTGCCGGTAAAAGGGGACGTACGTCGGAGACCCAGTACTTC
>TRBV28|NA|TRBD2|TRBJ2-7
CASRGEGLVTPLYEQYF
TGTGCCAGCAGAGGGGAGGGCCTGGTAACCCCCCTCTACGAGCAGTACTTC
>TRBV7-2|NA|NA|TRBJ1-3
CASSLLGGRYSGNTIYF
TGTGCCAGCAGCTTATTGGGAGGCAGATACTCTGGAAACACCATATATTTT
>TRBV10-3|NA|NA|TRBJ2-2
CAISPTRDPLNTGELFF
TGTGCCATCAGTCCCACCCGGGACCCTTTGAACACCGGGGAGCTGTTTTTT
>TRBV5-1|NA|TRBD1|TRBJ2-7
CASSSQGAGQYF
TGCGCCAGCAGCTCCCAGGGGGCTGGGCAGTACTTC
>TRBV28|NA|NA|TRBJ1-1
CVCRLQGGGAFF
TGTGTATGTCGGTTGCAAGGCGGGGGAGCTTTCTTT
>TRBV25-1|NA|NA|TRBJ2-3
CASSDTDGASTDTQYF
TGTGCCAGCAGTGACACGGACGGGGCAAGCACAGATACGCAGTATTTT
>TRBV4-3|NA|NA|TRBJ2-7
CASSRAPAGGDLYEQYF
TGCGCCAGCAGCCGGGCACCCGCCGGAGGGGATTTATACGAGCAGTACTTC
>TRBV5-1|NA|NA|TRBJ2-3
CASSLADSADTQYF
TGCGCCAGCAGCTTGGCCGACAGCGCAGATACGCAGTATTTT
>TRBV28|NA|TRBD2|TRBJ2-1
CASSASGRWNEQFF
TGTGCCAGCAGTGCTAGCGGGAGATGGAATGAGCAGTTCTTC
>TRBV2|NA|NA|TRBJ1-4
CASSPGPRTNEKLFF
TGTGCCAGCAGTCCCGGACCGCGGACTAATGAAAAACTGTTTTTT
>TRBV6-6|NA|TRBD1|TRBJ1-1
CASREGQGGTAFF
TGTGCCAGCAGGGAGGGACAGGGCGGCACCGCTTTCTTT
>TRBV5-4|NA|TRBD2|TRBJ2-7
CASSEGLAGAYEQYF
TGTGCCAGCAGCGAGGGACTAGCGGGAGCCTACGAGCAGTACTTC
>TRBV28|NA|NA|TRBJ1-5
CASRLPGSQYSNQPQHF
TGTGCCAGCAGACTCCCGGGGAGCCAATATAGCAATCAGCCCCAGCATTTT
>TRBV27|NA|TRBD2|TRBJ2-1
CASRDGLAGTGEQFF
TGTGCCAGCAGGGACGGGCTAGCGGGGACGGGTGAGCAGTTCTTC
>TRBV6-1|NA|TRBD1|TRBJ2-7
CASNLGQAYEQYF
TGTGCCAGCAACTTGGGACAGGCCTACGAGCAGTACTTC
>TRBV11-2|once|NA|TRBJ1-3
CASSHIRQIYGNTIYF
TGTGCCAGCAGTCATATTCGGCAGATATATGGAAACACCATATATTTT
>TRBV6-6|NA|NA|TRBJ2-7
CASSAMEVGRGQYF
TGTGCCAGCAGCGCGATGGAGGTGGGTCGGGGGCAGTACTTC
>TRBV7-3|NA|NA|TRBJ2-6
CASSLRGPFFGANVLTF
TGTGCCAGCAGCTTGCGGGGTCCCTTCTTTGGGGCCAACGTCCTGACTTTC
>TRBV5-6|NA|TRBD1|TRBJ2-5
CASSSFGQGGSETQYF
TGTGCCAGCAGCTCCTTCGGACAGGGTGGGTCAGAGACCCAGTACTTC
>TRBV2|NA|TRBD2|TRBJ2-1
CASSRSGVGQFF
TGTGCCAGCAGCCGTAGCGGGGTGGGGCAGTTCTTC
>TRBV7-2|NA|NA|TRBJ1-1
CASSLLGSHTEAFF
TGTGCCAGCAGCTTATTGGGGTCCCACACTGAAGCTTTCTTT